This TCR beta chain was captured in a study of T cell responses to AZD1222 COVID-19 vaccine. The protocol was immunoSEQ multiplex PCR, while the TCRdb copy is restricted to in-frame clones and leaves out a portion. The sample has 90,000 to 150,000 clones, about 90% seen once; the top ten hold approximately 8%. V lost 0 bases and J lost 6, with 13 bases in between. This CDR3 is built from 14 residues. CDR1 and CDR2 (germline): SGHDT, YYEEEE. V and J are TRBV5-6 and TRBJ2-7; no firm D call. This receptor was identified in an adult who received the AZD1222 COVID-19 vaccine. The sample in question was peripheral blood, obtained 28 days after the second AZD1222 dose. For the CDR3, the DNA is TGTGCCAGCAGCTTGGTCCCCAGTATTGGCGAGCAGTACTTC. Amino acids: CASSLVPSIGEQYF.